The sequence of this T cell receptor (beta chain) was determined in a study of T cell responses to AZD1222 COVID-19 vaccine. Notes on the study in general: Vaccine-associated CD4 TCRs ranged over spike, dominating at 160-218 and 743-854.

In this sample, this clone turned up a few times. What it binds is not known. TCRdb's copy holds only in-frame clones and misses some; the assay was immunoSEQ multiplex PCR. The sample yields approximately 99,000 clones, 70% to 90% seen once. The material was peripheral blood, obtained on day 0 of AZD1222 vaccination. The clonotype comes from an adult in good health.

Written as DNA, the CDR3 is TGCGCCAGCAGCCGCGTATTGACAGGACTCTCTGGAAACACCATATATTTT. It translates to CASSRVLTGLSGNTIYF. The chain is built from TRBV4-1 and TRBJ1-3; possible D gene TRBD1, 6 bases. The germline V gene has CDR1 MGHRA and CDR2 YSYEKL. Deletions cut 4 bases from V and 0 bases from J, with 16 bases between. This CDR3 has 17 residues.